Listed below are T cell receptor beta chains from one sample, sequenced in a study of T cells in Graves' hyperthyroidism and ophthalmopathy. TCRdb processed the multiplex PCR reads anew with MiXCR; each CDR3 protein has one entry. The data show some 180,000 distinct CDR3 sequences, 17% seen once. Sample: blood. These receptors came from a woman aged 45 to 65 with Graves' hyperthyroidism. Both conserved end residues are part of each CDR3. The order of the fields is V gene, D gene, clone size, J gene, CDR3 DNA, CDR3 protein. D genes are given only for firm matches. Not all rows give a size; the values are once, few, many and, for expanded clones, a class.

TRBV7-9,-,-,TRBJ2-7,TGTGCCAGCAGCTTCCGGGCAGGGGACTACGAGCAGTACTTC,CASSFRAGDYEQYF
TRBV27,-,many,TRBJ2-1,TGTGCCAGCAGTCCGACACTTAACTCCTACAATGAGCAGTTCTTC,CASSPTLNSYNEQFF
TRBV6-5,TRBD2,few,TRBJ2-2,TGTGCCAGCAGTTACGGGACTAGCAGACCCGGGGAGCTGTTTTTT,CASSYGTSRPGELFF
TRBV18,-,few,TRBJ1-3,TGTGCCAGCTCAGCAGATGGCAGGGGATTTGGAAACACCATATATTTT,CASSADGRGFGNTIYF
TRBV27,-,many,TRBJ2-7,TGTGCCAGCAGTTTATCGTTGTCCTGGGGGGGCCACGAGCAGTACTTC,CASSLSLSWGGHEQYF
TRBV4-2,TRBD2,many,TRBJ2-7,TGTGCCAGCAGCCAAACTAGCGGGGACTACGAGCAGTACTTC,CASSQTSGDYEQYF
TRBV19,-,many,TRBJ1-2,TGTGCCAGTAATCCCCCAAGGTACGGGCGCGACTATGGCTACACCTTC,CASNPPRYGRDYGYTF
TRBV20-1,TRBD2,many,TRBJ2-1,TGCAGTGCTCACCTAGCGGGAGGCAATGAGCAGTTCTTC,CSAHLAGGNEQFF
TRBV18,TRBD2,-,TRBJ2-2,TGTGCCAGCCCACTTACGACTAGCTTGCGTACCGGGGAGCTGTTTTTT,CASPLTTSLRTGELFF
TRBV6-1,TRBD2,-,TRBJ2-7,TGTGCCAGCAGTCAAACTAGCGGGATTTACGAGCAGTACTTC,CASSQTSGIYEQYF
TRBV15,-,many,TRBJ2-5,TGTGCCACCAGCACCAGAAACCAAGAGACCCAGTACTTC,CATSTRNQETQYF
TRBV6-1,-,-,TRBJ2-2,TGTGCCAGCAGTGAATTAGGGGTAGCGGCCACCGGGGAGCTGTTTTTT,CASSELGVAATGELFF
TRBV7-2,-,many,TRBJ2-7,TGTGCCAGCAGCTTAGTTTCCTCCTCCTACGAGCAGTACTTC,CASSLVSSSYEQYF
TRBV28,-,few,TRBJ2-1,TGTGCCAGCAGTAACCGGGACTCCTACAATGAGCAGTTCTTC,CASSNRDSYNEQFF
TRBV6-1,-,-,TRBJ2-5,TGTGCCAGCAGAGGGGGGGCGGTCAGGAGGGAGACCCAGTACTTC,CASRGGAVRRETQYF
TRBV12-3/TRBV12-4,TRBD1,-,TRBJ1-6,TGTGCCAGCAGTTTGACCGGGACAGGGAATTCACCCCTCCACTTT,CASSLTGTGNSPLHF
TRBV11-3,TRBD1,many,TRBJ1-1,TGTGCCAGCAGCCCGACGGGACAGGGGGGCACTGAAGCTTTCTTT,CASSPTGQGGTEAFF
TRBV7-3,TRBD2,many,TRBJ2-1,TGTGCCAGCAGCTGGACTAGCGGGAGAGATAGCTACAATGAGCAGTTCTTC,CASSWTSGRDSYNEQFF
TRBV11-3,-,many,TRBJ2-1,TGTGCCAGCAGCTTAGGGGGGCGGGCCGGGACTGCACCATTTGAGCAGTTCTTC,CASSLGGRAGTAPFEQFF
TRBV20-1,-,few,TRBJ1-4,TGCAGTGCTAGAGCGGACAGAAAACTGTTTTTT,CSARADRKLFF
TRBV3-1,TRBD2,-,TRBJ2-1,TGTGCCAGCAGCCAAGATTCGGGGACTAGAACTTACAATGAGCAGTTCTTC,CASSQDSGTRTYNEQFF
TRBV4-1,-,many,TRBJ2-7,TGCGCCAGCAGCCGCATATCAGGGGCGCGGGAGCAGTACTTC,CASSRISGAREQYF
TRBV5-5,-,-,TRBJ1-5,TGTGCCAGCAGCTTTAGGGCTGCGAATCAGCCCCAGCATTTT,CASSFRAANQPQHF
TRBV6-4,-,-,TRBJ2-1,TGTGCCAGCAGTGACTCGATGGCACTAATAGATGAGCAGTTCTTC,CASSDSMALIDEQFF
TRBV29-1,TRBD1,few,TRBJ1-4,TGCAGCGTTGAAACAGGTGGGACAGGCGACGCAACTAATGAAAAACTGTTTTTT,CSVETGGTGDATNEKLFF
TRBV5-1,TRBD2,many,TRBJ2-1,TGCGCCAGCAGCCAGACCACTGTAGCGGGGGGGTTCAATGAGCAGTTCTTC,CASSQTTVAGGFNEQFF
TRBV7-9,TRBD1,few,TRBJ1-2,TGTGCCAGCAGCTTAAACACAGGGGCTGGGGCTAACTATGGCTACACCTTC,CASSLNTGAGANYGYTF
TRBV30,-,many,TRBJ1-4,TGTGCCCTACAACCCCGGAGGGAAGAAAAACTGTTTTTT,CALQPRREEKLFF
TRBV7-2,-,many,TRBJ2-7,TGTGCCAGCAGCTTAGAATTCGGGGTATACGAGCAGTACTTC,CASSLEFGVYEQYF
TRBV11-3,-,many,TRBJ2-1,TGTGCCAGCAGCTTAGGAACAGGGTGGCAGTTCTTC,CASSLGTGWQFF
TRBV3-1,TRBD1,many,TRBJ2-5,TGTGCCAGCAGCCGGACAGGTCAAGAGACCCAGTACTTC,CASSRTGQETQYF
TRBV27,TRBD1,many,TRBJ1-5,TGTGCCAGCAGTTCCATCAGACAGGGAATGAGCAATCAGCCCCAGCATTTT,CASSSIRQGMSNQPQHF
TRBV9,-,-,TRBJ1-6,TGTGCCAGCAGCGTAGGATTGGACGGGTCCCTCCACTTT,CASSVGLDGSLHF
TRBV12-3/TRBV12-4,-,many,TRBJ1-6,TGTGCCAGCAGTTACCGACAGAACTATTCACCCCTCCACTTT,CASSYRQNYSPLHF
TRBV12-3/TRBV12-4,-,many,TRBJ2-6,TGTGCCAGCAGTCTCCGTAGGCAGGGACCCTCTCGAAGGGCCAACGTCCTGACTTTC,CASSLRRQGPSRRANVLTF
TRBV20-1,-,-,TRBJ2-3,TGCAGTGCTAGTATGGCCGGGCTTTGGACGCAGTATTTT,CSASMAGLWTQYF
TRBV6-1,TRBD2,-,TRBJ2-3,TGTGCCAGCAGCCCCCCCGACAGGGGACTAGCGGGAGGGCCCCCCACAGATACGCAGTATTTT,CASSPPDRGLAGGPPTDTQYF
TRBV20-1,-,many,TRBJ2-3,TGCAGTGCGGAGGGCCGGTTGCTATCGGAACCCACAGATACGCAGTATTTT,CSAEGRLLSEPTDTQYF
TRBV7-7,TRBD2,few,TRBJ2-2,TGTGCTAGCAGCTTAGGCGGGAGCGGGACCGGGGAGCTGTTTTTT,CASSLGGSGTGELFF
TRBV20-1,TRBD2,-,TRBJ2-5,TGCAGCACCCCCGGGACTAGCGTCCAAGAGACCCAGTACTTC,CSTPGTSVQETQYF
TRBV18,-,many,TRBJ2-1,TGTGCCAGCTCAATAGGACAGAATAGCTACAATGAGCAGTTCTTC,CASSIGQNSYNEQFF